A single sample gave rise to the 8 T cell receptor beta chains below, sequenced in a study of cytomegalovirus exposure and HLA in healthy donors. PCR primers comprised 60 Vbeta and 13 Jbeta primers. Profiling relied on immunoSEQ multiplex PCR, and the TCRdb table lists in-frame clones only, not all of them. The table lists about 130,000 clones, less than 80% of them singletons. The sequencing sample was made of PBMCs. The receptors shown here come from a man aged 35-49 years in good health and CMV-seropositive.

This clone occurred a few times. V usage is TRBV5-4 and J usage is TRBJ2-2, with D possibly TRBD2 on 5 matching bases. The length of the CDR3 is 14 residues. Trimming pared 7 bases from V and 3 bases from J, leaving 13 bases between. The V gene's germline CDR1 is SGHNT and CDR2 YYREEE (reference sequence). CDR3 sequence reads: CASLSGTDTGELFF. The CDR3 region has the DNA TGTGCCAGCTTAAGCGGCACCGACACCGGGGAGCTGTTTTTT.

V usage is TRBV2 and J usage is TRBJ2-2; tentatively, D is TRBD1 (6 bases). This CDR3 region has 14 residues. Per the germline V gene, CDR1 is SNHLY and CDR2 is FYNNEI. V was pared by 6 bases and J by 5 bases, with 13 bases between. The CDR3 DNA reads TGTGCCAGCAGCGGCAGGGGTTGGACCGGGGAGCTGTTTTTT. It is translated as CASSGRGWTGELFF.

V gene TRBV10-3 combines with J gene TRBJ1-2, with TRBD1 matching 9 bases. Trimming took 6 bases from V and 3 from J; bases not matched to a gene: 5. The CDR3 has 14 amino acids. Germline V gene lookup returns CDR1 ENHRY and CDR2 SYGVKD. The CDR3 DNA sequence: TGTGCCATCAGCCGGGACAGGGAAGACTATGGCTACACCTTC. It yields the protein CAISRDREDYGYTF.

A remark on this clone: The same CDR3 can be traced to other DNA sequences in this sample. The V gene is TRBV10-3, the J gene TRBJ1-1; a weak D match, TRBD1 (6 bases). Germline V gene sequence: CDR1 ENHRY, CDR2 SYGVKD. Between the trimmed V and J ends, which lost 3 bases and 2 bases, there was a span of 7 bases. CDR3 length: 13 residues. The CDR3 DNA sequence: TGTGCCATCAGTGAACAGGGAAACACTGAAGCTTTCTTT. Protein sequence: CAISEQGNTEAFF.

This clone showed up just a few times. The chain combines TRBV7-8 with TRBJ2-1; 10 positions agree with TRBD2. The CDR3 has 15 residues. V was clipped by 2 bases and J by 6 bases; unmatched bases: 4. The germline V gene encodes CDR1 SGHVS and CDR2 FQNEAQ. CDR3 DNA sequence: TGTGCCAGCAGCTTAATAGCGGGAGGCCCCAATGAGCAGTTCTTC. This sequence encodes CASSLIAGGPNEQFF. Supplemented by reference TRBV7-8 and TRBJ2-1, the full variable domain reads GAGVSQSPRYKVAKRGQDVALRCDPISGHVSLFWYQQALGQGPEFLTYFQNEAQLDKSGLPSDRFFAERPEGSVSTLKIQRTQQEDSAVYLCASSLIAGGPNEQFFGPGTRLTVL.

This clone was picked up one time. V usage is TRBV6-5 and J usage is TRBJ2-7; 8 bases match TRBD2. The ends lost 6 bases at V and 6 bases at J; junction bases unmatched: 13. Germline V lookup: CDR1 MNHEY, CDR2 SVGAGI. The CDR3 loop spans 15 amino acids. The CDR3 DNA follows: TGTGCCAGCAGAGCTCTCTCAGCGGGAGTAGGCGAGCAGTACTTC. Translation gives CASRALSAGVGEQYF.

J is TRBJ1-2 and V is TRBV28; weak D call: TRBD1 (6 bases). Germline-derived CDR1 and CDR2 are MDHEN and SYDVKM. The CDR3 extends over 12 amino acids. V lost 4 bases, J lost 6 bases, and 9 bases lay in between. CDR3 in amino acids: CASSSTGDGYTF. The CDR3 DNA sequence: TGTGCCAGCAGTTCGACAGGAGATGGCTACACCTTC.

The genes are TRBV28 and TRBJ1-5; D unclear. Germline assignment: CDR1 MDHEN and CDR2 SYDVKM. Trimming removed 6 bases at V and 1 base at J, with 16 bases between. The CDR3 is made up of 16 amino acids. CDR3 nucleotides: TGTGCCAGCAGCCAAGAACCAATACGGAGCAATCAGCCCCAGCATTTT. Protein: CASSQEPIRSNQPQHF. The full variable domain, in which reference TRBV28 and TRBJ1-5 provide the parts outside the CDR3, is DVKVTQSSRYLVKRTGEKVFLECVQDMDHENMFWYRQDPGLGLRLIYFSYDVKMKEKGDIPEGYSVSREKKERFSLILESASTNQTSMYLCASSQEPIRSNQPQHFGDGTRLSIL.